This TCR beta chain was identified during a study of blood T cells in healthy people across ages. A sample-barcoded 5' primer and a J-beta primer mix were used in a second PCR of roughly 6 to 12 cycles. Each CDR3 protein gets one entry after TCRdb re-called the 5' RACE reads with MiXCR. Of about 930,000 distinct CDR3 sequences listed, approximately 32% were seen once; the top ten hold roughly 10%. Per germline, CDR1 LGHDT and CDR2 YNNKEL (reference sequence). The CDR3 consists of 16 residues. V was trimmed by 0 bases and J by 6 bases, leaving 17 bases between them. This sample was shared with a second study, whose subject was T cells of mothers and their children.

This TCR came from a woman aged 40 to 50 in good health. The chain employs TRBV3-1 and TRBJ1-2; no definite D call. Sequencing was carried out using blood. CDR3 bases: TGTGCCAGCAGCCAAGATCTCATTTCGGGGTCCCATGGCTACACCTTC. Translation: CASSQDLISGSHGYTF.